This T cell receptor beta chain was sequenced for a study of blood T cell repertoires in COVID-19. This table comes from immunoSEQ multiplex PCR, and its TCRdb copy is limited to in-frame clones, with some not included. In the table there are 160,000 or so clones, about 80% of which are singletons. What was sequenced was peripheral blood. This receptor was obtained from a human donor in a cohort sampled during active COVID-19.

The CDR3 is CASSVEGSWNQPQHF. The CDR3 DNA follows: TGTGCCAGCAGCGTAGAGGGGTCTTGGAATCAGCCCCAGCATTTT. This rearrangement joins TRBV9 to TRBJ1-5; tentatively, D is TRBD1 (5 bases). Trimming pared 0 bases from V and 4 bases from J, leaving 11 bases between. The CDR3 is 15 amino acids. Germline V gene sequence: CDR1 SGDLS, CDR2 YYNGEE.